The rows below give T cell receptor beta chains drawn from one sample of a study of T cells after yellow fever vaccination. Each CDR3 protein is one row after TCRdb ran MiXCR on the 5' RACE reads. Among 250,000 or so distinct CDR3 sequences listed, roughly 6.8% were seen once. The source was CD4+ T cells sorted from PBMCs, collected on the day of the yellow fever booster vaccination. The source of these receptors is a young man who received the YFV17D yellow fever vaccine. Each CDR3 is given with its conserved first and last residue. The D gene is left open where the match is weak. Clone size is shown for a subset of rows, as once, few, many or a class of expanded clone.

many NA TRBJ2-7 TRBV7-9 CASSLWGVPYEQYF TGTGCCAGCAGCTTATGGGGGGTACCCTACGAGCAGTACTTC
many NA TRBJ1-2 TRBV7-2 CASSLVAHGYTF TGTGCCAGCAGCTTGGTAGCTCATGGCTACACCTTC
many NA TRBJ2-1 TRBV7-2 CASRIGGSYNEQFF TGTGCCAGCCGAATCGGGGGCTCCTACAATGAGCAGTTCTTC
many NA TRBJ2-2 TRBV7-2 CASSTRSGTGELFF TGTGCCAGCAGCACGCGGTCTGGGACCGGGGAGCTGTTTTTT
NA TRBD2 TRBJ2-3 TRBV6-4 CASSDPLAGDIADTQYF TGTGCCAGCAGTGACCCCTTAGCGGGAGACATCGCAGATACGCAGTATTTT
few NA TRBJ1-2 TRBV18 CASSAGSQEIIRVGYTF TGTGCCAGCTCGGCGGGCTCACAGGAGATAATTCGAGTTGGCTACACCTTC
NA TRBD1 TRBJ2-7 TRBV9 CASSRGDRGAYEQYF TGTGCCAGCAGCCGGGGGGACAGGGGCGCTTACGAGCAGTACTTC
many TRBD2 TRBJ2-3 TRBV20-1 CSASFGRGRTDTQYF TGCAGTGCTAGTTTCGGGAGGGGACGCACAGATACGCAGTATTTT
few TRBD2 TRBJ2-7 TRBV20-1 CSAREAGGLYEQYF TGCAGTGCTAGAGAAGCGGGAGGACTCTACGAGCAGTACTTC
NA TRBD2 TRBJ2-3 TRBV7-2 CASSLYTSGRGDTQYF TGTGCCAGCAGCTTATATACTAGCGGGAGGGGGGATACGCAGTATTTT
few NA TRBJ1-5 TRBV7-2 CASSLQRDQPQHF TGTGCCAGCAGCTTACAGAGGGATCAGCCCCAGCATTTT
few NA TRBJ2-7 TRBV6-5 CAWRGEQYF TGTGCCTGGAGGGGGGAGCAGTACTTC
many TRBD1 TRBJ2-1 TRBV24-1 CATSDSGQNNEQFF TGTGCCACCAGTGATTCGGGACAGAACAATGAGCAGTTCTTC
many TRBD1 TRBJ2-5 TRBV5-1 CASSLETGFQETQYF TGCGCCAGCAGCCTAGAGACAGGGTTCCAAGAGACCCAGTACTTC
many TRBD1 TRBJ1-2 TRBV5-1 CASSPHPQGAYGYTF TGCGCCAGCAGCCCGCACCCCCAGGGGGCCTATGGCTACACCTTC
many TRBD2 TRBJ2-1 TRBV7-2 CASSFQRGYNEQFF TGTGCCAGCAGCTTTCAGCGGGGATACAATGAGCAGTTCTTC
many TRBD2 TRBJ2-1 TRBV7-9 CASSSKTSGRGNEQFF TGTGCCAGCAGCTCAAAGACTAGCGGGAGAGGGAATGAGCAGTTCTTC
few TRBD1 TRBJ2-4 TRBV7-2 CASSFETQGAAEYF TGTGCCAGCAGCTTTGAAACACAGGGGGCCGCGGAGTACTTC
many NA TRBJ2-3 TRBV29-1 CSVESDTQYF TGCAGCGTTGAATCAGATACGCAGTATTTT
NA TRBD1 TRBJ2-7 TRBV7-9 CASSLTGFEQYF TGTGCCAGCAGCTTGACAGGGTTCGAGCAGTACTTC
few NA TRBJ2-3 TRBV5-1 CASSLAESSVGDTQYF TGCGCCAGCAGCTTGGCCGAATCTAGCGTGGGAGATACGCAGTATTTT
few NA TRBJ2-1 TRBV12-3/TRBV12-4 CASSLSTNNEQFF TGTGCCAGCAGTTTGTCCACGAACAATGAGCAGTTCTTC
few TRBD1 TRBJ1-3 TRBV20-1 CSAREPLGQGALESGNTIYF TGCAGTGCTAGAGAACCCCTCGGACAGGGGGCGCTGGAATCTGGAAACACCATATATTTT